Below are 7 T cell receptor beta chains sequenced from a single sample in a study of control samples from healthy donors and cancer patients. The table came from immunoSEQ multiplex PCR; TCRdb's copy has only in-frame clones and leaves some out. This sample carries roughly 200,000 clones, about 91% of them seen once, and the ten largest clones take less than 2%. The specimen sequenced was blood. The receptors were gathered from a young man in good health.

The CDR3, as DNA: TGTGCCAGCAGCTTCCAGGGAAATTCACCCCTCCACTTT. Amino acid sequence: CASSFQGNSPLHF. V is TRBV21-1 and J is TRBJ1-6; the table's D call of TRBD1 was not tested on the DNA. TRBV21-1 is classified as a pseudogene. The CDR3 length is 13 residues.

The genes are TRBV15 and TRBJ1-6; TRBD1 matches 8 bases. There are 16 residues in the CDR3. Germline V gene sequence: CDR1 LNHNV, CDR2 YYDKDF (reference sequence). The trim removed 0 bases at V and 7 bases at J, leaving 5 bases unmatched. The CDR3 nucleotides are TGTGCCACCAGCAGAGATCTAACAGGGGGGAATTCACCCCTCCACTTT. Residues: CATSRDLTGGNSPLHF.

The chain employs TRBV10-1 and TRBJ2-1, with 7 bases lining up with TRBD1. In germline, CDR1 is WNHNN, CDR2 SYGVQD (reference sequence). The CDR3 extends over 15 amino acids. Trimming at V came to 4 bases and at J to 8 bases, leaving 11 bases not matched to a gene. This chain's CDR3 is CASSGAHRGRDEQFF. The CDR3 coding sequence is TGCGCCAGCAGTGGAGCGCACAGGGGAAGAGATGAGCAGTTCTTC.

This chain connects TRBV4-2 to TRBJ1-2; weak D call: TRBD1 (5 bases). V lost 0 bases, J lost 8 bases, and 22 bases lay in between. The CDR3 covers 17 residues. Germline-derived CDR1 and CDR2 are LGHNA and YNFKEQ. CDR3 sequence: CASSQEVDRIDLRGYTF. CDR3 bases: TGTGCCAGCAGCCAAGAGGTCGACAGAATCGATTTGCGAGGCTACACCTTC.

V gene TRBV7-9 combines with J gene TRBJ1-1; D gene ambiguous. The CDR3 is 14 amino acids. The germline gives CDR1 SEHNR, CDR2 FQNEAQ (reference sequence). The V gene lost 1 base and the J gene lost 1 base, with 7 bases spanning the gap. The CDR3 region is CASSLVGRNTEAFF. The CDR3 DNA sequence: TGTGCCAGCAGCTTAGTGGGGAGGAACACTGAAGCTTTCTTT.

The chain links TRBV4-1 to TRBJ1-5; D gene uncertain. This CDR3 contains 15 residues. Looked up from germline, CDR1 is MGHRA and CDR2 is YSYEKL. V lost 0 bases to trimming and J lost 2 bases, with 8 bases between them. Here the CDR3 reads CASSQEGMGNQPQHF. Here the CDR3 DNA reads TGCGCCAGCAGCCAAGAAGGGATGGGCAATCAGCCCCAGCATTTT.

This sequence joins TRBV5-6 and TRBJ2-2; 9 bases match TRBD1. Germline V gene data show CDR1 as SGHDT and CDR2 as YYEEEE. Trimming removed 5 bases from V and 6 bases from J; junction bases left unmatched: 8. The length of the CDR3 is 15 residues. In nucleotides, the CDR3 is TGTGCCAGCAGGAGCACAGGGGGCTACGCCGGGGAGCTGTTTTTT. Translation gives CASRSTGGYAGELFF.